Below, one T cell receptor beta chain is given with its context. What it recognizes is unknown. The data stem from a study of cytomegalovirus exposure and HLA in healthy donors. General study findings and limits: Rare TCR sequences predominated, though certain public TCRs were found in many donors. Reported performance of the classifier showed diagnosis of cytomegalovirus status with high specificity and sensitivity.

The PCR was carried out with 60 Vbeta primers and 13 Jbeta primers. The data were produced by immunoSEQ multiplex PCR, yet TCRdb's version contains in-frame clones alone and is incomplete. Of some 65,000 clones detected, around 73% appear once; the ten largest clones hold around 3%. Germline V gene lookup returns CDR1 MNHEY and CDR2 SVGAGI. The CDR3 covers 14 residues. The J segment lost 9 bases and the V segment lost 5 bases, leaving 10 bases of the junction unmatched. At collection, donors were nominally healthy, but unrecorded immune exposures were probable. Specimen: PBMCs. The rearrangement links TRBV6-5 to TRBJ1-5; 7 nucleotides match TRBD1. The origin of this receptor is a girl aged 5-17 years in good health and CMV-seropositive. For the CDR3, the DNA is TGTGCCAGCAGTAAAGGGGGCTCGCCAGGGCCCCAGCATTTT. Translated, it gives CASSKGGSPGPQHF.